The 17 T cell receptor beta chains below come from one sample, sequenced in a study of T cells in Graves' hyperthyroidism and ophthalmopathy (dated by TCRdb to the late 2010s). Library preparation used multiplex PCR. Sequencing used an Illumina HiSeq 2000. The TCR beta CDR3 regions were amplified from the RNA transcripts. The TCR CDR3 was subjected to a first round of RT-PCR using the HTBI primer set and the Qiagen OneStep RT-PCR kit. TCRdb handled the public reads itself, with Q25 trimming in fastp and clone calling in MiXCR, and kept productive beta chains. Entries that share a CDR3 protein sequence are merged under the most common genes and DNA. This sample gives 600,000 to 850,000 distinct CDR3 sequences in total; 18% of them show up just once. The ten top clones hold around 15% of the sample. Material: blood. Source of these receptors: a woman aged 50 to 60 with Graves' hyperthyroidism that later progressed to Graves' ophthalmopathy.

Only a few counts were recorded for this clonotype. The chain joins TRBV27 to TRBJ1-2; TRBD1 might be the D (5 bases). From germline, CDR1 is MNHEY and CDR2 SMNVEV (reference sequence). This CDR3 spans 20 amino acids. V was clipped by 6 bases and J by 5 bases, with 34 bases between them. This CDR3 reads CASSPRTLSRGSLAWYGYTF. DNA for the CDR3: TGTGCCAGCAGCCCACGGACGCTGTCGAGGGGAAGCTTGGCGTGGTATGGCTACACCTTC.

CDR3 in DNA: TGTGCCAGCAGCCGCCTCGGGGGGACTAGCACAGATACGCAGTATTTT. Translation: CASSRLGGTSTDTQYF. The V and J genes are TRBV7-3 and TRBJ2-3; 7 nucleotides align to TRBD2. Germline trimming cut 5 bases from V and 0 bases from J; bases unmatched to any gene: 8. Germline values: CDR1 SGHTA, CDR2 FQGTGA. This CDR3 is 16 amino acids long.

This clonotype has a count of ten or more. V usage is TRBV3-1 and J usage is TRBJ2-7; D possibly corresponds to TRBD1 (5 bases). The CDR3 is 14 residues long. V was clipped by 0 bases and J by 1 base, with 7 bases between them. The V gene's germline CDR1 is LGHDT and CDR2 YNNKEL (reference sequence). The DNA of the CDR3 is TGTGCCAGCAGCCAAGAACAGGAGTCCTACGAGCAGTACTTC. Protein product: CASSQEQESYEQYF.

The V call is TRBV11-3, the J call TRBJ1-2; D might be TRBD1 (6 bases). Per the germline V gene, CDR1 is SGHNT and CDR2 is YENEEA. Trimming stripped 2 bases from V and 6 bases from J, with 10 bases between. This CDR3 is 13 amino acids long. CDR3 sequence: CASSLRGGDGYTF. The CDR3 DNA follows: TGTGCCAGCAGCTTAAGGGGGGGCGATGGCTACACCTTC.

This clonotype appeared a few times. CDR3 in amino acids: CASSDQAPNTDTQYF. CDR3 DNA sequence: TGTGCCAGCAGCGACCAGGCGCCGAACACAGATACGCAGTATTTT. This rearrangement joins TRBV4-2 to TRBJ2-3; D call uncertain. Per germline, CDR1 LGHNA and CDR2 YNFKEQ. Deletions cut 5 bases from V and 2 bases from J, with 14 bases between. This CDR3 contains 15 residues.

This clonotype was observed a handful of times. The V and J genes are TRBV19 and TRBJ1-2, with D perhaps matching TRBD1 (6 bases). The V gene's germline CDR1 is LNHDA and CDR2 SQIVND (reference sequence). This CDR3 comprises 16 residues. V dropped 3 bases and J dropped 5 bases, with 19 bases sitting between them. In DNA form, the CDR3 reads TGTGCCAGTAGTATTGGAACAGGGCGAGCTTTATATGGCTACACCTTC. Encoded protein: CASSIGTGRALYGYTF.

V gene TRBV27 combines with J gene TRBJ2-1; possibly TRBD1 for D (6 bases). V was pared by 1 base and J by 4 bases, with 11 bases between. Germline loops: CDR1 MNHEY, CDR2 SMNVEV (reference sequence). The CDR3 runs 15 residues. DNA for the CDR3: TGTGCCAGCAGTTTATGGCGGACAGAGTACAATGAGCAGTTCTTC. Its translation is CASSLWRTEYNEQFF.

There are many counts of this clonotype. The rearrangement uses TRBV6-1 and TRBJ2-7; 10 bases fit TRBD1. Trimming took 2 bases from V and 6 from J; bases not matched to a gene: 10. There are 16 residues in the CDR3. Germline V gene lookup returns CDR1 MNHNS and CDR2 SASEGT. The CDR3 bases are TGTGCCAGCAGTGAACAGCCGGGACAGGGGATATTCGAGCAGTACTTC. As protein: CASSEQPGQGIFEQYF.

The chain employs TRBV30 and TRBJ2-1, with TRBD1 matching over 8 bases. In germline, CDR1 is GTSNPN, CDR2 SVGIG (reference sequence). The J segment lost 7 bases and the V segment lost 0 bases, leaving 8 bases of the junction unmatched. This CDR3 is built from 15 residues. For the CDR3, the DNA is TGTGCCTGGAGTGTTCGGGACAGGTTCAAGAATGAGCAGTTCTTC. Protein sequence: CAWSVRDRFKNEQFF.

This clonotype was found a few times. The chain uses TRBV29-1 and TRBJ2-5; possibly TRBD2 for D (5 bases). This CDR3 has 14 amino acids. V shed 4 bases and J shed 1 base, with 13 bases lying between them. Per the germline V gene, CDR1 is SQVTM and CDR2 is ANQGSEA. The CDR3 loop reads CSVVKGGSQETQYF. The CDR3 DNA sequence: TGCAGCGTTGTGAAGGGCGGGTCCCAAGAGACCCAGTACTTC.

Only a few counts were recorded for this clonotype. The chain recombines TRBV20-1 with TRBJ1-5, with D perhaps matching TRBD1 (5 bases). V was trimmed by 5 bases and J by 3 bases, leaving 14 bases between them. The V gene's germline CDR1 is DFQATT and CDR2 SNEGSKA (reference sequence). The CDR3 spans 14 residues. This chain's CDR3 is CSALEGAFNQPQHF. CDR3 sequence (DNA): TGCAGTGCTCTGGAAGGGGCATTCAATCAGCCCCAGCATTTT.

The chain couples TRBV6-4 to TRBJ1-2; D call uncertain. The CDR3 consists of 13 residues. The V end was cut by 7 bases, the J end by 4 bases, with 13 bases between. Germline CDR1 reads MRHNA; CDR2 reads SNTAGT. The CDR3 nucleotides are TGTGCCAGCAACGACTGGGCGGGCTATGGCTACACCTTC. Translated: CASNDWAGYGYTF.

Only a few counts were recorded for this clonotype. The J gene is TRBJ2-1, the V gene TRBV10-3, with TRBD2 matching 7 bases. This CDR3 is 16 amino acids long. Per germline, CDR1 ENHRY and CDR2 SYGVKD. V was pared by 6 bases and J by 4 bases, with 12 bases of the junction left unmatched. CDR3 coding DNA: TGTGCCATCAGGGGTGCTAGCGGAGCGACTTACAATGAGCAGTTCTTC. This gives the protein CAIRGASGATYNEQFF.

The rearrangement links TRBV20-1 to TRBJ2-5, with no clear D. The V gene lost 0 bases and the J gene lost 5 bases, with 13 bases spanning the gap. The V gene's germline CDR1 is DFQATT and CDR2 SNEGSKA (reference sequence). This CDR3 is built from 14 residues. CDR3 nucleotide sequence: TGCAGTGCTAGAGATTTCGGTTCAGCGGAGACCCAGTACTTC. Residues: CSARDFGSAETQYF.

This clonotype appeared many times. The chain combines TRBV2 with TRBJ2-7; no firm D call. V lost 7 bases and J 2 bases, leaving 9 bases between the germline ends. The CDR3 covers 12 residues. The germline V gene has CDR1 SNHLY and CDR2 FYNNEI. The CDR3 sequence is CASIGTAYEQYF. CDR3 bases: TGTGCCAGCATTGGAACAGCCTACGAGCAGTACTTC. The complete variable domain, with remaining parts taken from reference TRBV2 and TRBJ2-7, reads EPEVTQTPSHQVTQMGQEVILRCVPISNHLYFYWYRQILGQKVEFLVSFYNNEISEKSEIFDDQFSVERPDGSNFTLKIRSTKLEDSAMYFCASIGTAYEQYFGPGTRLTVT.

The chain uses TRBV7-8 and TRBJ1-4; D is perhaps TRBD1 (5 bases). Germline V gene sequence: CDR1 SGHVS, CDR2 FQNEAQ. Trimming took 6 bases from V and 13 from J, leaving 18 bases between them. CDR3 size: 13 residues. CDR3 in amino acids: CASRKGGTPRLFF. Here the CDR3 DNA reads TGTGCCAGCAGAAAAGGAGGGACCCCCAGACTGTTTTTT.

The CDR3 loop reads CSARDLGTATEAFF. As DNA, the CDR3 is TGCAGTGCTAGAGATCTCGGGACAGCCACTGAAGCTTTCTTT. The V call is TRBV20-1, the J call TRBJ1-1; 7 bases are a match to TRBD1. The J segment lost 4 bases and the V segment lost 0 bases, leaving 5 bases of the junction unmatched. Germline V gene data show CDR1 as DFQATT and CDR2 as SNEGSKA (reference sequence). The CDR3 runs 14 residues.